The rows below give T cell receptor beta chains drawn from one sample of a study of blood T cell repertoires in COVID-19. This table comes from immunoSEQ multiplex PCR, and its TCRdb copy is limited to in-frame clones, with some not included. The sample carries 200,000 or so clones, 70% to 90% recorded once. Material for sequencing was peripheral blood. These receptors were taken from a woman in her sixties or seventies with acute or convalescent COVID-19. Both conserved end residues are part of each CDR3. Each record gives: D gene, clone size, J gene, V gene, CDR3 protein, CDR3 DNA. D genes are given only for firm matches. Where a row states a size, it is once, few, many or the class of an expanded clone; other rows omit it.

d_call: .; clone_size: .; j_call: TRBJ2-3; v_call: TRBV13; cdr3_aa: CASSPGTRAHTDTQYF; cdr3_nt: TGTGCCAGCAGCCCCGGGACAAGGGCCCACACAGATACGCAGTATTTT
d_call: .; clone_size: once; j_call: TRBJ2-3; v_call: TRBV19; cdr3_aa: CASSINTDTQYF; cdr3_nt: TGTGCCAGTAGTATCAACACAGATACGCAGTATTTT
d_call: TRBD1; clone_size: .; j_call: TRBJ1-1; v_call: TRBV6-5; cdr3_aa: CASSYGNTGDRAFF; cdr3_nt: TGTGCCAGCAGTTACGGAAACACAGGGGATAGAGCTTTCTTT
d_call: .; clone_size: .; j_call: TRBJ1-2; v_call: TRBV5-6; cdr3_aa: CASSLAWREYGYTF; cdr3_nt: TGTGCCAGCAGCTTGGCCTGGAGGGAGTATGGCTACACCTTC
d_call: .; clone_size: .; j_call: TRBJ1-1; v_call: TRBV5-1; cdr3_aa: CASRGGTEAFF; cdr3_nt: TGCGCCAGCAGGGGGGGCACTGAAGCTTTCTTT
d_call: TRBD2; clone_size: few; j_call: TRBJ2-3; v_call: TRBV3-1/TRBV3-2; cdr3_aa: CASSRGLAGVTDTQYF; cdr3_nt: TGTGCCAGCAGCCGAGGACTAGCGGGGGTAACAGATACGCAGTATTTT
d_call: TRBD2; clone_size: .; j_call: TRBJ2-1; v_call: TRBV19; cdr3_aa: CASSMSGSYNEQFF; cdr3_nt: TGTGCCAGTAGTATGAGCGGGAGCTACAATGAGCAGTTCTTC
d_call: .; clone_size: .; j_call: TRBJ1-6; v_call: TRBV7-2; cdr3_aa: CASSLAPGFNSPLHF; cdr3_nt: TGTGCCAGCAGCTTAGCCCCAGGATTTAATTCACCCCTCCACTTT
d_call: .; clone_size: .; j_call: TRBJ1-2; v_call: TRBV9; cdr3_aa: CASSPTTGLYGYTF; cdr3_nt: TGTGCCAGCAGCCCTACTACAGGGCTTTATGGCTACACCTTC
d_call: .; clone_size: .; j_call: TRBJ1-4; v_call: TRBV5-6; cdr3_aa: CASNPSQGTRANEKLFF; cdr3_nt: TGTGCCAGCAACCCTTCACAGGGTACGAGGGCTAATGAAAAACTGTTTTTT
d_call: TRBD1; clone_size: .; j_call: TRBJ1-4; v_call: TRBV7-2; cdr3_aa: CASSSWTGAEKLFF; cdr3_nt: TGTGCCAGCAGCTCCTGGACAGGGGCCGAAAAACTGTTTTTT
d_call: .; clone_size: .; j_call: TRBJ1-2; v_call: TRBV7-9; cdr3_aa: CASSLGDRGGVDYGYTF; cdr3_nt: TGTGCCAGCAGCTTAGGGGACCGGGGAGGAGTTGACTATGGCTACACCTTC
d_call: .; clone_size: .; j_call: TRBJ1-5; v_call: TRBV19; cdr3_aa: CASSLREWGNQPQHF; cdr3_nt: TGTGCCAGTAGTCTCCGGGAATGGGGCAATCAGCCCCAGCATTTT
d_call: .; clone_size: .; j_call: TRBJ2-7; v_call: TRBV14; cdr3_aa: CASSPLKHSYEQYF; cdr3_nt: TGTGCCAGCAGCCCCCTCAAACACTCCTACGAGCAGTACTTC
d_call: .; clone_size: .; j_call: TRBJ1-1; v_call: TRBV10-2; cdr3_aa: CASSESRATAFF; cdr3_nt: TGCGCCAGCAGTGAGTCGAGGGCGACAGCTTTCTTT
d_call: .; clone_size: .; j_call: TRBJ2-3; v_call: TRBV3-1/TRBV3-2; cdr3_aa: CASSQEIQTSTDTQYF; cdr3_nt: TGTGCCAGCAGCCAAGAGATTCAGACTAGCACAGATACGCAGTATTTT
d_call: .; clone_size: .; j_call: TRBJ1-2; v_call: TRBV5-6; cdr3_aa: CASSLRRDGGYTF; cdr3_nt: TGTGCCAGCAGCTTGAGGAGGGACGGTGGCTACACCTTC
d_call: TRBD1; clone_size: .; j_call: TRBJ2-6; v_call: TRBV24-1; cdr3_aa: CATSGGQGERLANVLTF; cdr3_nt: TGTGCCACCAGTGGCGGACAGGGGGAGCGCTTGGCCAACGTCCTGACTTTC
d_call: TRBD2; clone_size: .; j_call: TRBJ2-7; v_call: TRBV11-3; cdr3_aa: CASSQASGLYEQYF; cdr3_nt: TGTGCCAGCAGCCAAGCTAGCGGGCTGTACGAGCAGTACTTC
d_call: TRBD2; clone_size: once; j_call: TRBJ2-7; v_call: TRBV5-1; cdr3_aa: CASSSGTSVGGSYEQYF; cdr3_nt: TGCGCCAGCAGCTCCGGGACTAGCGTTGGGGGGTCCTACGAGCAGTACTTC
d_call: .; clone_size: .; j_call: TRBJ2-5; v_call: TRBV6-5; cdr3_aa: CASNTGLGETQYF; cdr3_nt: TGTGCCAGCAATACAGGGCTCGGAGAGACCCAGTACTTC
d_call: .; clone_size: .; j_call: TRBJ2-7; v_call: TRBV5-6; cdr3_aa: CASSLTSTYEQYF; cdr3_nt: TGTGCCAGCAGCTTGACTTCGACCTACGAGCAGTACTTC
d_call: TRBD1; clone_size: few; j_call: TRBJ1-5; v_call: TRBV5-5; cdr3_aa: CASSPGQGFFSNQPQHF; cdr3_nt: TGTGCCAGCAGTCCGGGACAGGGGTTCTTTAGCAATCAGCCCCAGCATTTT
d_call: .; clone_size: .; j_call: TRBJ1-3; v_call: TRBV19; cdr3_aa: CASSPRTVISGNTIYF; cdr3_nt: TGTGCCAGTAGTCCACGGACAGTAATCTCTGGAAACACCATATATTTT
d_call: TRBD2; clone_size: .; j_call: TRBJ2-2; v_call: TRBV25-1; cdr3_aa: CASSETGLAAGELFF; cdr3_nt: TGTGCCAGCAGTGAAACTGGACTAGCCGCCGGGGAGCTGTTTTTT
d_call: TRBD2; clone_size: .; j_call: TRBJ2-5; v_call: TRBV2; cdr3_aa: CASSAGLAGRQETQYF; cdr3_nt: TGTGCCAGCAGTGCCGGACTAGCGGGCAGACAAGAGACCCAGTACTTC
d_call: TRBD1; clone_size: .; j_call: TRBJ1-2; v_call: TRBV5-1; cdr3_aa: CASSPDDRVGYTF; cdr3_nt: TGCGCCAGCAGCCCGGATGACAGGGTAGGCTACACCTTC